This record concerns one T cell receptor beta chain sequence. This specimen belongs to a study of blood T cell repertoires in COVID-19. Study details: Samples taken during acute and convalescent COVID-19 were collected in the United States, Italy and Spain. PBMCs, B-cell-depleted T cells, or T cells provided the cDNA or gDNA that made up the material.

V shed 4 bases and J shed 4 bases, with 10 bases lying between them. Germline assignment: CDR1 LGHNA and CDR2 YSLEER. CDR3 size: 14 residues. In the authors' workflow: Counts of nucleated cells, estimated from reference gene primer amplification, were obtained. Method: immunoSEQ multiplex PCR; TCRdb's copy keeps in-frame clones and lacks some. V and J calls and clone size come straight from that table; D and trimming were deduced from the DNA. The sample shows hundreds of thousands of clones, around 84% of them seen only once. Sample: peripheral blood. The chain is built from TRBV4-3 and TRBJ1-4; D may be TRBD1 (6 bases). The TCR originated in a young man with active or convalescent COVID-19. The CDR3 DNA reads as TGCGCCAGCAGCCTCGGACAGAGTAATGAAAAACTGTTTTTT. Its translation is CASSLGQSNEKLFF.